The clone carrying this T cell receptor (beta chain) has just a few counts. This entry belongs to a study of blood T cell repertoires in COVID-19. The overall study: Acute and convalescent COVID-19 samples came from the United States, Italy and Spain. The cDNA or gDNA used as material had been derived from T cells, B-cell-depleted T cells, or PBMCs.

Original analysis: For nucleated cells, counts were estimated from reference gene primer amplification. Only in-frame clones appear in the TCRdb table, and some are missing; sequencing was by immunoSEQ multiplex PCR. The V and J calls and clone size are taken from that table; D and trimming were inferred from the DNA. The sample consists of under 110,000 clones, around 87% of them appearing once. The V and J ends lost 0 bases and 5 bases respectively, with 9 bases between them. CDR3 length equals 14 residues. Germline V gives CDR1 SGHTA, CDR2 FQGTGA. Sequenced: peripheral blood. The chain uses TRBV7-3 and TRBJ2-3; tentatively, D is TRBD2 (5 bases). The origin of this receptor is a woman in her twenties or thirties with acute or convalescent COVID-19. The DNA of the CDR3 is TGTGCCAGCAGCTTAACTTCTAGCCTAGATACGCAGTATTTT. It translates to CASSLTSSLDTQYF.